The rows below give T cell receptor beta chains drawn from one sample of a study of blood T cell repertoires in COVID-19. Produced via immunoSEQ multiplex PCR; TCRdb's table is partial and in-frame only. The data contain some 180,000 clones, approximately 87% of them singletons. The material sequenced was peripheral blood. The receptors derive from a man in his sixties or seventies with active or convalescent COVID-19. Each CDR3 is given with its conserved first and last residue. Fields, in order: V gene, CDR3 length, D gene, J gene, clone size, CDR3 protein, CDR3 DNA. D genes are given only for firm matches. Clone size is stated in some rows and not others, as once, few, many or a class when expanded.

>TRBV9|13|TRBD2|TRBJ2-1|-
CASSTGLAVEQFF
TGTGCCAGCAGCACGGGACTAGCGGTTGAGCAGTTCTTC
>TRBV6-6|16|TRBD1|TRBJ2-7|-
CASTKPPGQGIYEQYF
TGTGCCAGCACTAAACCTCCGGGACAGGGAATCTACGAGCAGTACTTC
>TRBV7-8|14|-|TRBJ2-7|once
CASSRGGDSYEQYF
TGTGCCAGCTCGCGAGGGGGGGATTCCTACGAGCAGTACTTC
>TRBV6-5|14|TRBD1|TRBJ1-2|-
CASSPTQGDYGYTF
TGTGCCAGCAGTCCAACGCAGGGGGACTATGGCTACACCTTC
>TRBV5-5|12|-|TRBJ2-7|-
CASSLGHYEQYF
TGTGCCAGCAGCTTGGGACACTACGAGCAGTACTTC
>TRBV11-1|14|TRBD1|TRBJ1-2|-
CASSLDRGKDGYTF
TGTGCCAGCAGTCTGGACAGGGGAAAGGATGGCTACACCTTC
>TRBV10-2|13|TRBD1|TRBJ1-5|-
CASTDRGYQPQHF
TGCGCCAGCACCGACAGGGGGTATCAGCCCCAGCATTTT
>TRBV29-1|11|-|TRBJ2-3|-
CSALAPDTQYF
TGCAGCGCCCTAGCTCCAGATACGCAGTATTTT
>TRBV5-1|15|TRBD1|TRBJ2-7|-
CASSPGTGSSYEQYF
TGCGCCAGCAGCCCGGGGACAGGGAGCTCCTACGAGCAGTACTTC
>TRBV10-3|13|-|TRBJ1-6|-
CAISELGNSPLHF
TGTGCCATCAGTGAATTGGGCAATTCACCCCTCCACTTT
>TRBV7-2|16|-|TRBJ2-7|once
CASSSAGTRSYYEQYF
TGTGCCAGCAGCTCAGCCGGGACAAGAAGCTACTACGAGCAGTACTTC
>TRBV27|13|-|TRBJ1-4|-
CASSLWGGEKLFF
TGTGCCAGCAGTTTGTGGGGGGGTGAAAAACTGTTTTTT
>TRBV7-9|15|TRBD1|TRBJ2-5|-
CASRVTGHGQETQYF
TGTGCCAGCAGGGTGACAGGGCATGGCCAAGAGACCCAGTACTTC
>TRBV7-9|15|TRBD1|TRBJ2-2|-
CASSLVGGAPGELFF
TGTGCCAGCAGCTTAGTAGGGGGCGCCCCCGGGGAGCTGTTTTTT
>TRBV3-1/TRBV3-2|13|-|TRBJ2-7|-
CASSQDSRYEQYF
TGTGCCAGCAGCCAAGATTCGAGGTACGAGCAGTACTTC